Here is one T cell receptor (beta chain) with its context. The antigen remains unidentified. This entry is derived from a study of cytomegalovirus exposure and HLA in healthy donors. On the study more broadly: There were more than 350 genotyped donors. Of these, about 86% fell in the genetic ancestry cluster associated with self-reported Caucasian donors. Points from the study as a whole: CMV serostatus stood as the only immune exposure information on hand. It was reported that TCR beta sequences correctly inferred the HLA-A and HLA-B alleles for most subjects.

Use of 60 Vbeta and 13 Jbeta primers characterized the PCR. Clones were sequenced by immunoSEQ multiplex PCR, and TCRdb holds only the in-frame ones, with some missing. This sample yields about 130,000 clones, of which more than 75% are seen a single time; about 7.5% belongs to the top ten. With 1 base removed from V and 2 bases from J, the gap between germline ends came to 11 bases. Per germline, CDR1 SGHTA and CDR2 FQGTGA. The CDR3 covers 16 residues. The specimen was PBMCs. The chain is built from TRBV7-3 and TRBJ2-2, with D possibly being TRBD2 (5 bases). This TCR derives from a woman between 45 and 60 years old in good health and CMV-seropositive. The CDR3 region has the DNA TGTGCCAGCAGCTTAAGAGAGCGGAGAAACACCGGGGAGCTGTTTTTT. As protein: CASSLRERRNTGELFF.